The TCR beta chain under discussion was sequenced for a study of Graves' ophthalmopathy and Graves' hyperthyroidism. This clonotype has more than one count but fewer than ten. V was pared by 8 bases and J by 7 bases, with 4 bases of the junction left unmatched. Germline V gene sequence: CDR1 ENHRY, CDR2 SYGVKD. CDR3 size: 14 residues. The TCR beta CDR3 regions underwent amplification from RNA transcripts. Scientists carried out first-round RT-PCR using HTBI primers and then a second-round multiplex PCR. TCRdb analysed the multiplex PCR reads with MiXCR anew, one entry per CDR3 protein. Among about 25,000 distinct CDR3 sequences listed, roughly 50% were seen once. Clinical symptoms and serum thyroxine were used for diagnosis; TRAb, thyroid ultrasound and orbital computed tomography were also relied on.

The sample comprised peripheral blood. The genes are TRBV10-3 and TRBJ2-1; 14 positions match TRBD2. The clonotype originates from an adult woman with stable Graves' hyperthyroidism. For the CDR3, the DNA is TGTGCCATCGGGACTAGCGGGAGTCGAAATGAGCAGTTCTTC. Protein product: CAIGTSGSRNEQFF.